These T cell receptor beta chains were read from a single sample in a study of prognosis after radiotherapy for stage I lung cancer. TCRdb fed the multiplex PCR reads into MiXCR, producing one record per CDR3 protein. The data show more than 30,000 distinct CDR3 sequences, about 40% seen once. Specimen: PBMCs, collected before or after stereotactic body radiation therapy (not recorded which). Receptors were obtained from a donor over 45 with non-small cell lung cancer. Both conserved end residues are part of each CDR3.

v_call,j_call,cdr3_aa
TRBV28,TRBJ1-5,CASTAGEQPQHF
TRBV5-6,TRBJ1-2,CASRQTGTGVGYGYTF
TRBV6-1,TRBJ2-2,CASSGTWDTGELFF
TRBV7-2,TRBJ2-5,CASSLGASGGETQYF
TRBV9,TRBJ2-1,CASSPRWDIPNEQFF
TRBV5-1,TRBJ2-1,CASSLRGGGTYNEQFF
TRBV9,TRBJ1-2,CSSSAGGSYGYTF
TRBV3-1,TRBJ2-3,CASSQVAGAVDTQYF
TRBV7-2,TRBJ2-2,CASSFILGDGELFF
TRBV6-9,TRBJ2-7,CASSSHRHGRHEQYF
TRBV7-9,TRBJ1-4,CASSSGRTNEKLFF
TRBV3-1,TRBJ2-7,CASSHWGREQYF
TRBV5-1,TRBJ2-3,CASSMPRDTSDTQYF
TRBV20-1,TRBJ2-3,CSVIGTSGRSADTQYF
TRBV20-1,TRBJ1-6,CSASSGRMDSPLHF
TRBV6-2/TRBV6-3,TRBJ2-3,CASDDRRRTSADTQYF
TRBV6-2/TRBV6-3,TRBJ2-5,CASRPGAGCGETQYF
TRBV7-2,TRBJ2-2,CASSLGVGRNTWELFF
TRBV6-1,TRBJ2-1,CASSEGVWFFF
TRBV2,TRBJ1-6,CASSPRTYNSPLHF
TRBV7-9,TRBJ1-1,CASSPQQNTEAFF
TRBV13,TRBJ2-4,CASSFRQGGNIQYF
TRBV12-3/TRBV12-4,NA,CASTPSGRNTIYF
TRBV6-2/TRBV6-3,TRBJ1-1,CASSDSSRNTEAFF